This TCR beta chain came from a study of OX40 agonist ivuxolimab in advanced cancers. At the level of the study: Of mixed ages from about 20 to 80 and averaging around 60 years, the group was about 80% male.

Some clones are missing from TCRdb's copy, which holds only in-frame ones; the method was immunoSEQ multiplex PCR. The sample contains about 80,000 clones, nearly 95% of which appear only once. Germline V gene data show CDR1 as SGHDN and CDR2 as FVKESK. V lost 7 bases, J lost 2 bases, and 1 base lay in between. The CDR3 runs 10 residues. This sequence joins TRBV14 and TRBJ2-3, with D unclear. This TCR was recovered from an adult with an advanced solid tumor such as melanoma, head and neck, liver or kidney cancer. Sequenced material: CD4+ or CD8+ T cells sorted from blood, taken in a trial of the OX40 agonist ivuxolimab. The CDR3, as DNA: TGTGCCAGCACCACAGATACGCAGTATTTT. Residues: CASTTDTQYF.